The rows below give T cell receptor beta chains drawn from one sample of a study of human T cells and chemical hapten exposure. TCRdb itself ran the RACE reads through MiXCR, one entry per CDR3 protein. Here the sample spans roughly 120,000 distinct CDR3 sequences, approximately 13% being singletons. Here the sequenced sample was whole blood, taken in connection with sensitization to the hapten diphenylcyclopropenone (DPC). These receptors were obtained from a man in his late teens or twenties with alopecia areata. Some clones in this sample may be carry-over from other donors' samples. The CDR3 runs from the conserved cysteine through the conserved F or W.

v_call: TRBV7-7; cdr3_aa: CASSLSPGTGYNEQFF
v_call: TRBV25-1; cdr3_aa: CASTSNSGTYDNSPLHF
v_call: TRBV13; cdr3_aa: CASSMNTGTGVSPLHF
v_call: TRBV7-6; cdr3_aa: CASSFANNYGYTF
v_call: TRBV4-1; cdr3_aa: CASSQVGEPQHF
v_call: TRBV19; cdr3_aa: CASSPLRDRSDQETQYF
v_call: TRBV29-1; cdr3_aa: CSVENLGDEQYF
v_call: TRBV7-9; cdr3_aa: CASSSTDRAVVKAGELFF
v_call: TRBV7-2; cdr3_aa: CASSLDMAGAKNIQYF
v_call: TRBV7-8; cdr3_aa: CASSLRRQGTDEQFF
v_call: TRBV10-1; cdr3_aa: CASSRVLNSPLHF
v_call: TRBV4-1; cdr3_aa: CASSPGTVKQETQYF
v_call: TRBV20-1; cdr3_aa: CSANPGRRTYEQYF
v_call: TRBV29-1; cdr3_aa: CSGASSYNEQFF
v_call: TRBV24-1; cdr3_aa: CATSDSTGQGTDTQYF
v_call: TRBV10-3; cdr3_aa: CAISGGQGASYGYTF
v_call: TRBV12-3/TRBV12-4; cdr3_aa: CASSDYFDRQETQYF
v_call: TRBV3-1; cdr3_aa: CASSQAGREVHTDTQYF
v_call: TRBV11-2; cdr3_aa: CASSLSPGASYEQYF
v_call: TRBV18; cdr3_aa: CASSPSGSGNSPLHF
v_call: TRBV12-3/TRBV12-4; cdr3_aa: CASSDGLAGSSTDTQYF
v_call: TRBV7-6; cdr3_aa: CASRGFYTEAFF
v_call: TRBV12-3/TRBV12-4; cdr3_aa: CASSYPGGGGYGYTF
v_call: TRBV10-2; cdr3_aa: CASSEPHERDNEQFF
v_call: TRBV3-1; cdr3_aa: CASSQGGAGGPETQYF
v_call: TRBV5-6; cdr3_aa: CASSLDSGAPNQPQHF
v_call: TRBV27; cdr3_aa: CASSFSDRRGFNEKLFF
v_call: TRBV19; cdr3_aa: CASSIARGYNQPQHF
v_call: TRBV18; cdr3_aa: CASSSRPGQGILGTEAFF
v_call: TRBV12-3/TRBV12-4; cdr3_aa: CASGTTGGKGYGYTF
v_call: TRBV7-3; cdr3_aa: CASLTSGGFGEQFF
v_call: TRBV10-3; cdr3_aa: CAITEDGRNTEAFF
v_call: TRBV12-3/TRBV12-4; cdr3_aa: CASSQRDQETQYF
v_call: TRBV9; cdr3_aa: CASSQGQGARGYTF
v_call: TRBV9; cdr3_aa: CASSVWTGANEQFF
v_call: TRBV7-9; cdr3_aa: CASSFQRLNTGELFF
v_call: TRBV2; cdr3_aa: CATLWGGNAEAFF
v_call: TRBV7-9; cdr3_aa: CASTPTGGRADTQYF
v_call: TRBV11-2; cdr3_aa: CASSSNALHEQYF
v_call: TRBV12-3/TRBV12-4; cdr3_aa: CASSPSGSYYEQYF
v_call: TRBV6-6; cdr3_aa: CASSYTPVNQPQHF
v_call: TRBV29-1; cdr3_aa: CSVEGTGGRTDTQYF
v_call: TRBV15; cdr3_aa: CATSRDGTKFYEQYF
v_call: TRBV12-3/TRBV12-4; cdr3_aa: CASSLGRRSYNEQFF
v_call: TRBV27; cdr3_aa: CASSLRGTTEAFF
v_call: TRBV6-2/TRBV6-3; cdr3_aa: CASRDLWDFIQETQYF
v_call: TRBV27; cdr3_aa: CASSLRRRDYGYTF
v_call: TRBV6-6; cdr3_aa: CASKYSGGSGNTIYF
v_call: TRBV7-2; cdr3_aa: CASSLGLRSRGSPLHF
v_call: TRBV28; cdr3_aa: CASSPGGEVDSPLHF
v_call: TRBV5-4; cdr3_aa: CASSLTGGSGYTF
v_call: TRBV6-2/TRBV6-3; cdr3_aa: CASSYSEKNYGYTF
v_call: TRBV4-3; cdr3_aa: CASSPGQGAYEQYF
v_call: TRBV4-3; cdr3_aa: CASSQDKNAYEQYF
v_call: TRBV4-3; cdr3_aa: CASSQGTGTDTEAFF
v_call: TRBV4-1; cdr3_aa: CASSQVGVNQPQHF
v_call: TRBV12-3/TRBV12-4; cdr3_aa: CASPAGDEQFF
v_call: TRBV12-3/TRBV12-4; cdr3_aa: CASAGSSYGYTF
v_call: TRBV4-3; cdr3_aa: CASSQDGPGSNQPQHF
v_call: TRBV20-1; cdr3_aa: CSANQAGGLQETQYF